The clone carrying this T cell receptor beta chain was recorded at least ten times. No antigen is known for it. TCRdb independently ran MiXCR on the reads; one entry per CDR3 protein. The sample carries 210,000 or so distinct CDR3 sequences, 6.5% recorded once. This entry is derived from a study of T cell repertoires in cytomegalovirus infection. In the study overall: It was the public TCR beta signatures that indicated both CMV infection and matching HLA type.

CDR3 length: 13 residues. Trimming took 5 bases from V and 4 from J, leaving 6 bases between them. Germline V lookup: CDR1 SGHVS, CDR2 FQNEAQ. Findings and limits, study-wide: Frequencies of public TCR beta families were cumulated, and this identified carriers of CMV plus the relevant HLA. There were HLA-C-restricted CMV-specific TCR beta clonotypes dominating the ex vivo response.

This chain connects TRBV7-8 to TRBJ1-6, with D uncertain. This clonotype was sampled from a human donor in good health (CMV status not recorded). Some clones in this sample may be carry-over from other donors' samples. The sample taken for sequencing was PBMCs. CDR3 protein: CASSAEYNSPLHF. In nucleotides, the CDR3 is TGTGCCAGCAGCGCAGAATATAATTCACCCCTCCACTTT. The whole variable domain, remainder taken from reference TRBV7-8 and TRBJ1-6, is GAGVSQSPRYKVAKRGQDVALRCDPISGHVSLFWYQQALGQGPEFLTYFQNEAQLDKSGLPSDRFFAERPEGSVSTLKIQRTQQEDSAVYLCASSAEYNSPLHFGNGTRLTVT.